The sequence of this TCR beta chain was determined in a study of blood T cell repertoires in COVID-19. Study context: Some COVID-19 samples were acute and others convalescent; all came from the United States, Italy and Spain.

Measured with immunoSEQ multiplex PCR; TCRdb has only the in-frame clones, and not every one. Seen here are 270,000 or so clones, 86% observed once, and the top ten hold about 3%. The germline CDR1 and CDR2 sequences are MNHEY and SVGAGI. This CDR3 comprises 15 residues. V was trimmed by 10 bases and J by 5 bases, leaving 20 bases between them. Sequenced input: peripheral blood. The chain uses TRBV6-5 and TRBJ2-2, with D perhaps matching TRBD2 (7 bases). The clonotype originates from a woman aged 30 to 39 with active or convalescent COVID-19. The CDR3 nucleotides are TGTGCCACCCAAAGGGGGGGGACCCCGACCGGGGAGCTGTTTTTT. Protein product: CATQRGGTPTGELFF.